This TCR beta chain was profiled in a study of blood T cell repertoires in COVID-19. Across the whole study: Some COVID-19 samples were acute and others convalescent; all came from the United States, Italy and Spain. From T cells, B-cell-depleted T cells, or PBMCs came the material, which was cDNA or gDNA.

Generated by immunoSEQ multiplex PCR, the TCRdb table keeps only in-frame clones and is missing some. The sample lists about 160,000 clones, roughly 93% occurring once. The germline V gene has CDR1 MDHEN and CDR2 SYDVKM. The CDR3 is made up of 15 amino acids. V trimming: 4 bases; J trimming: 5 bases; junction bases outside the gene matches: 6. The J gene is TRBJ2-1, the V gene TRBV28, with 9 bases identical to TRBD1. This receptor was identified in a woman between 45 and 65 years old with acute or convalescent COVID-19. Source material: peripheral blood. The CDR3 spells CASSSFRTGDNEQFF. CDR3 bases: TGTGCCAGCAGTTCCTTTAGGACAGGGGACAATGAGCAGTTCTTC.